The rows below give T cell receptor beta chains drawn from one sample of a study of blood T cell repertoires in COVID-19. The assay was immunoSEQ multiplex PCR, and TCRdb's table has in-frame clones only and misses some. Of about 250,000 clones listed, about 84% are singletons. The sequenced sample was peripheral blood. The receptors derive from a woman older than 75 with COVID-19, enrolled during active disease. Both conserved end residues are part of each CDR3. D genes are given only for firm matches. Clone size, where shown, is once, few, many, or a class for clones that have expanded.

d_call: -
clone_size: -
j_call: TRBJ2-6
v_call: TRBV5-6
cdr3_nt: TGTGCCAGCAGCTTTGGAGACCGGCTTTCTGGGGCCAACGTCCTGACTTTC
cdr3_aa: CASSFGDRLSGANVLTF

d_call: -
clone_size: -
j_call: TRBJ1-6
v_call: TRBV2
cdr3_nt: TGTGCCAGCAGTGTGACAGCAGGGATGGATTCACCCCTCCACTTT
cdr3_aa: CASSVTAGMDSPLHF

d_call: TRBD1
clone_size: few
j_call: TRBJ1-1
v_call: TRBV10-2
cdr3_nt: TGCGCCAGCGGGCTCAACTTGGGACAGCCCCAAGCTTTCTTT
cdr3_aa: CASGLNLGQPQAFF

d_call: TRBD2
clone_size: -
j_call: TRBJ2-4
v_call: TRBV5-4
cdr3_nt: TGTGCCAGCAGCTTAGCGGGGGAAAACATTCAGTACTTC
cdr3_aa: CASSLAGENIQYF

d_call: -
clone_size: -
j_call: TRBJ1-1
v_call: TRBV15
cdr3_nt: TGTGCCACCAGCAGAGATGTGGGCGAAGCTTTCTTT
cdr3_aa: CATSRDVGEAFF

d_call: -
clone_size: -
j_call: TRBJ1-1
v_call: TRBV6-2/TRBV6-3
cdr3_nt: TGTGCCAGCAGTTACGTAAGGGGAACTGAAGCTTTCTTT
cdr3_aa: CASSYVRGTEAFF

d_call: TRBD1
clone_size: once
j_call: TRBJ1-2
v_call: TRBV7-9
cdr3_nt: TGTGCCAGCAGCTTAGTGCTGGGACAGGGGGCTCGAAACTATGGCTACACCTTC
cdr3_aa: CASSLVLGQGARNYGYTF

d_call: -
clone_size: -
j_call: TRBJ1-1
v_call: TRBV18
cdr3_nt: TGTGCCAGCTCACCAATGCAGGACACTGAAGCTTTCTTT
cdr3_aa: CASSPMQDTEAFF

d_call: -
clone_size: -
j_call: TRBJ1-1
v_call: TRBV5-4
cdr3_nt: TGTGCCAGCAGCTTGGAAGGAGCAGGGGATAACACTGAAGCTTTCTTT
cdr3_aa: CASSLEGAGDNTEAFF

d_call: -
clone_size: few
j_call: TRBJ1-2
v_call: TRBV27
cdr3_nt: TGTGCCAGCAGTTTAGTTTTCAGGGATCAAGGCTACACCTTC
cdr3_aa: CASSLVFRDQGYTF

d_call: -
clone_size: -
j_call: TRBJ1-1
v_call: TRBV2
cdr3_nt: TGTGCCAGCAGTGAACAGGGGCCGAACACTGAAGCTTTCTTT
cdr3_aa: CASSEQGPNTEAFF

d_call: TRBD1
clone_size: -
j_call: TRBJ1-4
v_call: TRBV28
cdr3_nt: TGTGCCAGCAGCCTACTCCCTACAGGGGGAGGAAAACTGTTTTTT
cdr3_aa: CASSLLPTGGGKLFF

d_call: TRBD2
clone_size: once
j_call: TRBJ2-5
v_call: TRBV5-1
cdr3_nt: TGCGCCAGTCGACCCCCGGGGGGCCAAGAGACCCAGTACTTC
cdr3_aa: CASRPPGGQETQYF

d_call: -
clone_size: -
j_call: TRBJ1-3
v_call: TRBV18
cdr3_nt: TGTGCCAGCCGGGCAGGGAGAAACACCATATATTTT
cdr3_aa: CASRAGRNTIYF

d_call: -
clone_size: once
j_call: TRBJ2-3
v_call: TRBV18
cdr3_nt: TGTGCCAGCTCACCACCCTCCAGGACAAGAGGGTATTTT
cdr3_aa: CASSPPSRTRGYF

d_call: TRBD2
clone_size: few
j_call: TRBJ2-3
v_call: TRBV4-2
cdr3_nt: TGTGCCAGCAGCCGATCGACTAGCGGGGGTACAGATACGCAGTATTTT
cdr3_aa: CASSRSTSGGTDTQYF

d_call: TRBD2
clone_size: -
j_call: TRBJ2-3
v_call: TRBV19
cdr3_nt: TGTGCCAGCAACCCGCGGGAGGGGGGTACGCAGTATTTT
cdr3_aa: CASNPREGGTQYF

d_call: TRBD2
clone_size: -
j_call: TRBJ2-5
v_call: TRBV19
cdr3_nt: TGTGCCAGTACCCAAACCTGGCAGGGAGGGAAAGAGACCCAGTACTTC
cdr3_aa: CASTQTWQGGKETQYF

d_call: -
clone_size: -
j_call: TRBJ2-3
v_call: TRBV19
cdr3_nt: TGTGCCACGACTCCGGGGTCAGATACGCAGTATTTT
cdr3_aa: CATTPGSDTQYF

d_call: TRBD1
clone_size: -
j_call: TRBJ2-6
v_call: TRBV5-1
cdr3_nt: TGCGCCAGCAGCTCAACAGGGGGCCAATCTGGGGCCAACGTCCTGACTTTC
cdr3_aa: CASSSTGGQSGANVLTF

d_call: -
clone_size: -
j_call: TRBJ2-5
v_call: TRBV29-1
cdr3_nt: TGCAGCGTTGAAGGCGAGGACAGACCCACTATTCAAGAGACCCAGTACTTC
cdr3_aa: CSVEGEDRPTIQETQYF

d_call: TRBD1
clone_size: -
j_call: TRBJ1-2
v_call: TRBV7-2
cdr3_nt: TGTGCCAGCAGCTTAAAACAGGGGGCTTCTGGCTACACCTTC
cdr3_aa: CASSLKQGASGYTF

d_call: TRBD1
clone_size: -
j_call: TRBJ1-2
v_call: TRBV5-4
cdr3_nt: TGTGCCAGCAGCTTGAAGGGGGCGCGGTCTGGCTACACCTTC
cdr3_aa: CASSLKGARSGYTF

d_call: -
clone_size: -
j_call: TRBJ1-1
v_call: TRBV3-1/TRBV3-2
cdr3_nt: TGTGCCAGCAGCCAAGTCAACAGGATGAACACTGAAGCTTTCTTT
cdr3_aa: CASSQVNRMNTEAFF

d_call: -
clone_size: few
j_call: TRBJ1-1
v_call: TRBV12-3/TRBV12-4
cdr3_nt: TGTGCCAGCAGTTTTCGGGGTGGGACTGAAGCTTTCTTT
cdr3_aa: CASSFRGGTEAFF

d_call: TRBD1
clone_size: once
j_call: TRBJ1-4
v_call: TRBV3-1/TRBV3-2
cdr3_nt: TGTGCCAGCAGCCAAGCCGGGACAGGGGTTGAAAAACTGTTTTTT
cdr3_aa: CASSQAGTGVEKLFF

d_call: TRBD1
clone_size: -
j_call: TRBJ1-2
v_call: TRBV3-1/TRBV3-2
cdr3_nt: TGTGCCAGCAGCCTAGGGACAGGCCCCATTGGTGGCTACACCTTC
cdr3_aa: CASSLGTGPIGGYTF

d_call: -
clone_size: -
j_call: TRBJ1-6
v_call: TRBV28
cdr3_nt: TGTGCCAGCATTAAGGGAGGGGGATCACCCCTCCACTTT
cdr3_aa: CASIKGGGSPLHF

d_call: TRBD2
clone_size: -
j_call: TRBJ2-2
v_call: TRBV11-2
cdr3_nt: TGTGCCAGCAGCCGGGCCGGGGGGGCGAACACCGGGGAGCTGTTTTTT
cdr3_aa: CASSRAGGANTGELFF

d_call: -
clone_size: -
j_call: TRBJ2-7
v_call: TRBV18
cdr3_nt: TGTGCCAGCTCACCTCGAAGGACTTCCTACGAGCAGTACTTC
cdr3_aa: CASSPRRTSYEQYF

d_call: -
clone_size: once
j_call: TRBJ1-1
v_call: TRBV5-6
cdr3_nt: TGTGCCAGCAGCCTAAGGGGGAGGGCGGAGAACACTGAAGCTTTCTTT
cdr3_aa: CASSLRGRAENTEAFF

d_call: -
clone_size: -
j_call: TRBJ1-1
v_call: TRBV6-5
cdr3_nt: TGTGCCAGCAGTTACTCGCAGGGAACTGAAGCTTTCTTT
cdr3_aa: CASSYSQGTEAFF

d_call: -
clone_size: -
j_call: TRBJ2-3
v_call: TRBV14
cdr3_nt: TGTGCCAGCAGCCAAGGAGTGGGGCCAAGCACGCAGTATTTT
cdr3_aa: CASSQGVGPSTQYF

d_call: -
clone_size: -
j_call: TRBJ2-7
v_call: TRBV28
cdr3_nt: TGTGCCACCACGGCAGGGTCCTACGAGCAGTACTTC
cdr3_aa: CATTAGSYEQYF

d_call: -
clone_size: -
j_call: TRBJ1-4
v_call: TRBV27
cdr3_nt: TGTGCCAGCAGTTTATACAGATATGAAAAACTGTTTTTT
cdr3_aa: CASSLYRYEKLFF

d_call: TRBD1
clone_size: -
j_call: TRBJ2-7
v_call: TRBV7-2
cdr3_nt: TGTGCCAGCAGCCCGGACAGGACCTACGAGCAGTACTTC
cdr3_aa: CASSPDRTYEQYF

d_call: -
clone_size: few
j_call: TRBJ2-7
v_call: TRBV9
cdr3_nt: TGTGCCAGCAGCGTAGACTCCGGGACACGGGCCCTCGAGCAGTACTTC
cdr3_aa: CASSVDSGTRALEQYF

d_call: -
clone_size: -
j_call: TRBJ1-1
v_call: TRBV15
cdr3_nt: TGTGCCACCAGCAGAGATAATATGAACACTGAAGCTTTCTTT
cdr3_aa: CATSRDNMNTEAFF

d_call: TRBD1
clone_size: -
j_call: TRBJ1-4
v_call: TRBV13
cdr3_nt: TGTGCCAGCAGACAGGGGGCCGGAGAAAAACTGTTTTTT
cdr3_aa: CASRQGAGEKLFF

d_call: -
clone_size: -
j_call: TRBJ1-6
v_call: TRBV7-9
cdr3_nt: TGTGCCAGCAGCCCCCGACAGCCGAATTCACCCCTCCACTTT
cdr3_aa: CASSPRQPNSPLHF

d_call: TRBD1
clone_size: -
j_call: TRBJ1-2
v_call: TRBV5-6
cdr3_nt: TGTGCCAGCAGCTCAGACAGGGGGCAAGTGCGGGACTATGGCTACACCTTC
cdr3_aa: CASSSDRGQVRDYGYTF

d_call: -
clone_size: -
j_call: TRBJ1-4
v_call: TRBV6-5
cdr3_nt: TGTGCCAGCAGTTATGGCGGGGCCTTTAATGAAAAACTGTTTTTT
cdr3_aa: CASSYGGAFNEKLFF

d_call: -
clone_size: -
j_call: TRBJ1-2
v_call: TRBV28
cdr3_nt: TGTGCCAGCAGGACCATCAGGGGTAGTGGCTATGGCTACACCTTC
cdr3_aa: CASRTIRGSGYGYTF

d_call: TRBD2
clone_size: -
j_call: TRBJ2-1
v_call: TRBV11-3
cdr3_nt: TGTGCCAGCAGCTTAGGACGGGGGGTCTACAATGAGCAGTTCTTC
cdr3_aa: CASSLGRGVYNEQFF

d_call: TRBD1
clone_size: -
j_call: TRBJ2-7
v_call: TRBV28
cdr3_nt: TGTGCCGGAAGTTTTCAATCACCCCGACAGGGGGCCTACGAGCAGTACTTC
cdr3_aa: CAGSFQSPRQGAYEQYF

d_call: -
clone_size: -
j_call: TRBJ1-4
v_call: TRBV10-1
cdr3_nt: TGCGCCAGCACCCTTGGGCCTAATGAAAAACTGTTTTTT
cdr3_aa: CASTLGPNEKLFF

d_call: TRBD1
clone_size: -
j_call: TRBJ1-5
v_call: TRBV18
cdr3_nt: TGTGCCAGCTCACCCGACAGGGGCAATCAGCCCCAGCATTTT
cdr3_aa: CASSPDRGNQPQHF

d_call: -
clone_size: few
j_call: TRBJ1-2
v_call: TRBV18
cdr3_nt: TGTGCCAGCTCACCACAGCAGGGAGGGGACTATGGCTACACCTTC
cdr3_aa: CASSPQQGGDYGYTF

d_call: -
clone_size: -
j_call: TRBJ2-7
v_call: TRBV12-3/TRBV12-4
cdr3_nt: TGTGCCAGCAGACGACTAGAGGGCGAGCAGTACTTC
cdr3_aa: CASRRLEGEQYF

d_call: TRBD1
clone_size: -
j_call: TRBJ2-1
v_call: TRBV19
cdr3_nt: TGTGCCAGTAGTACCACGGACAGGGGGCTTAATGAGCAGTTCTTC
cdr3_aa: CASSTTDRGLNEQFF

d_call: TRBD1
clone_size: -
j_call: TRBJ1-1
v_call: TRBV2
cdr3_nt: TGTGCCAGCAGAAGACAGGGAGCCACTGAAGCTTTCTTT
cdr3_aa: CASRRQGATEAFF

d_call: TRBD2
clone_size: -
j_call: TRBJ2-1
v_call: TRBV4-2
cdr3_nt: TGTGCCAGCAGCCAAGTAGCGGGGGGGCGGGGCGCCTACAATGAGCAGTTCTTC
cdr3_aa: CASSQVAGGRGAYNEQFF

d_call: -
clone_size: once
j_call: TRBJ1-2
v_call: TRBV29-1
cdr3_nt: TGCAGCCTGGGCCTACCAGGGGTTTATGGCTACACCTTC
cdr3_aa: CSLGLPGVYGYTF

d_call: TRBD1
clone_size: -
j_call: TRBJ1-1
v_call: TRBV7-2
cdr3_nt: TGTGCCAGCAGCTTATTGACAGGGGGCGCGACTCTCGCTGAAGCTTTCTTT
cdr3_aa: CASSLLTGGATLAEAFF

d_call: -
clone_size: -
j_call: TRBJ1-4
v_call: TRBV4-2
cdr3_nt: TGTGCCAGCAGCCAAGAAGTATTCCGAGTTGCAACTAATGAAAAACTGTTTTTT
cdr3_aa: CASSQEVFRVATNEKLFF